This TCR beta chain was retrieved from a study of blood T cells in healthy people across ages. Combining a sample-barcoded 5' primer with a J-beta primer mix, a second PCR ran for 7 to 11 cycles. TCRdb independently ran MiXCR on the 5' RACE reads; one entry per CDR3 protein. The sample lists approximately 1.5 million distinct CDR3 sequences, roughly 43% occurring once. This clonotype was detected a few times. The germline CDR1 and CDR2 sequences are SQVTM and ANQGSEA. This CDR3 contains 15 residues. Between the trimmed V and J ends, which lost 0 bases and 0 bases, there was a span of 6 bases. The receptor was derived from a woman younger than 30 in good health. Input material: blood. The chain links TRBV29-1 to TRBJ2-6; the D is unclear. The CDR3 DNA sequence: TGCAGCGTTGAAGACCGGCCCTCTGGGGCCAACGTCCTGACTTTC. Protein product: CSVEDRPSGANVLTF.